This entry lists 22 T cell receptor beta chains sequenced from one sample in a study of CD8 T cells in Susac syndrome. RNA in amounts of about 0.5 to 1 ug was reverse transcribed with random hexamers. MiXCR, run by TCRdb on the immunoSEQ multiplex PCR reads, gives a single entry per CDR3 protein. The profile covers 50,000 or so distinct CDR3 sequences, with 85% to 95% appearing a single time and approximately 0.49% taken by the ten largest. Source material: CD8+ T cells from PBMCs. Every receptor here comes from a human donor with multiple sclerosis.

The rearrangement uses TRBV5-1 and TRBJ1-1; unclear D gene. V was pared by 4 bases and J by 0 bases, with 10 bases between. The CDR3 contains 14 residues. Germline CDR1 reads SGHRS; CDR2 reads YFSETQ. As DNA, the CDR3 is TGCGCCAGCAGCCCAGACGACATGAACACTGAAGCTTTCTTT. Its translation: CASSPDDMNTEAFF.

The chain recombines TRBV15 with TRBJ2-3, with 11 bases matching TRBD2. The trim removed 5 bases at V and 1 base at J, leaving 5 bases unmatched. In germline, CDR1 is LNHNV, CDR2 YYDKDF (reference sequence). This CDR3 region has 16 residues. The CDR3 DNA is TGTGCCACCAGCGGTGCGGGACTAGCGGGCACAGATACGCAGTATTTT. This gives the protein CATSGAGLAGTDTQYF. Based on the CDR3 plus reference TRBV15 and TRBJ2-3, the full variable domain is DAMVIQNPRYQVTQFGKPVTLSCSQTLNHNVMYWYQQKSSQAPKLLFHYYDKDFNNEADTPDNFQSRRPNTSFCFLDIRSPGLGDTAMYLCATSGAGLAGTDTQYFGPGTRLTVL.

V is TRBV5-1 and J is TRBJ2-2; D gene ambiguous. The CDR3 is made up of 15 amino acids. Deletions cut 4 bases from V and 8 bases from J, with 18 bases between. Germline CDR1 reads SGHRS; CDR2 reads YFSETQ. Here the CDR3 reads CASSPLEVLRGELFF. DNA of the CDR3: TGCGCCAGCAGCCCCCTCGAGGTGCTCCGGGGGGAGCTGTTTTTT.

The rearrangement uses TRBV9 and TRBJ2-7; tentatively, D is TRBD2 (5 bases). V lost 9 bases and J 4 bases, leaving 17 bases between the germline ends. CDR1 is SGDLS and CDR2 is YYNGEE in the germline V gene. This CDR3 is built from 13 residues. Written as DNA, the CDR3 is TGTGCCACCCCGGGTCCTGAGGGTTACGAGCAGTACTTC. Translating it yields CATPGPEGYEQYF.

The chain uses TRBV6-1 and TRBJ2-1, with TRBD1 identical over 10 bases. With V trimmed by 8 bases and J by 7 bases, 5 bases remained unmatched. From germline, CDR1 is MNHNS and CDR2 SASEGT. The CDR3 totals 13 residues. The CDR3 loop is CASGRQGANEQFF. CDR3 nucleotide sequence: TGTGCCAGCGGGCGACAGGGGGCAAATGAGCAGTTCTTC.

V usage is TRBV4-1 and J usage is TRBJ1-2, with D possibly matching TRBD1 (5 bases). Per germline, CDR1 MGHRA and CDR2 YSYEKL. V was pared by 0 bases and J by 8 bases, with 16 bases between. CDR3 length equals 15 residues. The CDR3 here is CASSQEYQGIVGYTF. The CDR3 nucleotides read TGCGCCAGCAGCCAAGAGTACCAGGGTATAGTCGGCTACACCTTC.

The rearrangement links TRBV9 to TRBJ2-7; D is possibly TRBD2 (5 bases). Germline CDR1 and CDR2: SGDLS and YYNGEE. The CDR3 is 14 amino acids. V shed 0 bases and J shed 3 bases, with 10 bases lying between them. CDR3 protein: CASSVGMGDYEQYF. The CDR3 nucleotides are TGTGCCAGCAGCGTAGGAATGGGAGACTACGAGCAGTACTTC.

DNA for the CDR3: TGCGCCAGCAGTGAGGGGTCTAGGGCTTTCTTT. The encoded protein is CASSEGSRAFF. The gene calls are TRBV10-2 and TRBJ1-1; D is unclear. Germline V gene data show CDR1 as WSHSY and CDR2 as SAAADI. This CDR3 spans 11 amino acids. Trimming removed 2 bases from V and 11 bases from J, with 9 bases in between.

The chain uses TRBV19 and TRBJ1-1; D remains unclear. The CDR3 consists of 9 residues. CDR1 and CDR2 from the germline V gene are LNHDA and SQIVND (reference sequence). V was trimmed by 7 bases and J by 13 bases, leaving 10 bases between them. The CDR3 bases are TGTGCCAGTACTTGCCGGGGTTTCTTT. This sequence encodes CASTCRGFF.

The chain recombines TRBV7-9 with TRBJ1-3; tentative D call: TRBD1 (5 bases). The CDR3 has 19 residues. Germline V gene lookup returns CDR1 SEHNR and CDR2 FQNEAQ (reference sequence). With 1 base removed from V and 4 bases from J, the gap between germline ends came to 23 bases. The CDR3 DNA follows: TGTGCCAGCAGCTTAGAGGTCGGGTTGGGCCGGGACGGAGGAAACACCATATATTTT. Its protein is CASSLEVGLGRDGGNTIYF.

The rearrangement joins TRBV3-1 to TRBJ1-1; D unresolved. The CDR3 is made up of 13 amino acids. Germline V gives CDR1 LGHDT, CDR2 YNNKEL (reference sequence). Trimming cost V 4 bases and J 5 bases, with 11 bases left between them. The CDR3 spells CASSPSLGTEAFF. Here the CDR3 DNA reads TGTGCCAGCAGCCCAAGCTTAGGTACTGAAGCTTTCTTT.

The chain is built from TRBV30 and TRBJ2-2; D might be TRBD2 (6 bases). Trimming pared 5 bases from V and 6 bases from J, leaving 19 bases between. The CDR3 length is 15 residues. The germline V gene has CDR1 GTSNPN and CDR2 SVGIG (reference sequence). The CDR3 protein is CAWSWGDQDPGELFF. In nucleotides, the CDR3 is TGTGCCTGGTCCTGGGGGGATCAGGACCCCGGGGAGCTGTTTTTT.

The chain employs TRBV7-9 and TRBJ1-2; D gene unclear. The CDR3 totals 12 residues. Germline V gives CDR1 SEHNR, CDR2 FQNEAQ (reference sequence). Deletions cut 2 bases from V and 8 bases from J, with 9 bases between. The CDR3 loop is CASSLTLGGYTF. As DNA, the CDR3 is TGTGCCAGCAGCTTAACCCTGGGAGGCTACACCTTC.

V usage is TRBV7-9 and J usage is TRBJ1-2, with D unresolved. The germline CDR1 and CDR2 sequences are SEHNR and FQNEAQ (reference sequence). CDR3 size: 14 residues. V lost 1 base and J 4 bases, leaving 10 bases between the germline ends. This CDR3 reads CASSLVTGSYGYTF. In DNA form, the CDR3 reads TGTGCCAGCAGCTTAGTGACTGGCTCCTATGGCTACACCTTC.

The chain employs TRBV28 and TRBJ1-1, with TRBD1 matching over 8 bases. CDR1 and CDR2 from the germline V gene are MDHEN and SYDVKM. Unmatched junction bases numbered 0, after V lost 1 base and J lost 8 bases. CDR3 size: 12 residues. Written as DNA, the CDR3 is TGTGCCAGCAGTTTATCAGGGGGCGAAGCTTTCTTT. This encodes CASSLSGGEAFF.

This clonotype showed up just once. The chain recombines TRBV29-1 with TRBJ2-7; the D is unclear. Trimming stripped 4 bases from V and 0 bases from J, with 22 bases between. Germline CDR1 SQVTM, CDR2 ANQGSEA. The CDR3 loop spans 17 amino acids. The CDR3: CSVGGISDFSSSYEQYF. The DNA of the CDR3 is TGCAGCGTTGGCGGTATTAGTGACTTTTCAAGCTCCTACGAGCAGTACTTC.

This chain connects TRBV7-2 to TRBJ2-1; 8 bases agree with TRBD2. Trimming took 5 bases from V and 10 from J; bases not matched to a gene: 4. Germline V gene data show CDR1 as SGHTA and CDR2 as FQGNSA. The CDR3 consists of 12 residues. The CDR3 loop is CASSPPGGEQFF. The CDR3 DNA follows: TGTGCCAGCAGCCCACCGGGGGGGGAGCAGTTCTTC.

The V and J genes are TRBV6-4 and TRBJ1-3, with a weak D call TRBD1 (6 bases). From germline, CDR1 is MRHNA and CDR2 SNTAGT. The CDR3 has 15 amino acids. V lost 9 bases, J lost 2 bases, and 17 bases lay in between. CDR3 loop: CARSTGKLPGNTIYF. In DNA, the CDR3 is TGTGCCAGAAGTACAGGGAAGCTTCCTGGAAACACCATATATTTT.

This clonotype was seen once. The V call is TRBV13, the J call TRBJ2-5; D remains unclear. Trimming removed 4 bases from V and 2 bases from J, with 8 bases in between. This CDR3 is 13 amino acids long. CDR1 and CDR2 (germline): PRHDT, FYEKMQ (reference sequence). The DNA of the CDR3 is TGTGCCAGCAGCTCAGGACCTCAAGAGACCCAGTACTTC. The encoded protein is CASSSGPQETQYF.

The chain couples TRBV13 to TRBJ1-1; D is ambiguous. V was clipped by 3 bases and J by 0 bases, with 17 bases between them. This CDR3 has 17 residues. In germline, CDR1 is PRHDT, CDR2 FYEKMQ (reference sequence). CDR3 region: CASSLAGTIHMNTEAFF. The CDR3 nucleotides read TGTGCCAGCAGCTTGGCAGGAACAATTCACATGAACACTGAAGCTTTCTTT. Drawing the rest from reference TRBV13 and TRBJ1-1, the complete variable domain is AAGVIQSPRHLIKEKRETATLKCYPIPRHDTVYWYQQGPGQDPQFLISFYEKMQSDKGSIPDRFSAQQFSDYHSELNMSSLELGDSALYFCASSLAGTIHMNTEAFFGQGTRLTVV.

The chain employs TRBV28 and TRBJ2-2; 8 bases align to TRBD1. The V segment lost 6 bases and the J segment 4 bases; nucleotides outside the gene matches: 4. The CDR3 consists of 14 residues. Per the germline V gene, CDR1 is MDHEN and CDR2 is SYDVKM. The CDR3 bases are TGTGCCAGCAGCAGGGGGCCGGGCACCGGGGAGCTGTTTTTT. It is translated as CASSRGPGTGELFF.

This sequence joins TRBV29-1 and TRBJ2-3; D is undetermined. The germline V gene encodes CDR1 SQVTM and CDR2 ANQGSEA. The V gene lost 6 bases and the J gene lost 4 bases, with 8 bases spanning the gap. This CDR3 has 11 residues. CDR3 amino acids: CSVRAPDTQYF. The DNA of the CDR3 is TGCAGCGTAAGGGCCCCAGATACGCAGTATTTT.